The clone carrying this TCR beta chain was seen ten or more times. The antigen is undetermined. This specimen belongs to a study of T cells in Graves' hyperthyroidism and ophthalmopathy. Study-wide results and limits: Ophthalmopathy got predicted by the model a median roughly 6.4 months before its onset. Blood also showed most of the thyroid clonotypes that were expanded above 0.001. A model built on 13 V-J features separated ophthalmopathy from stable hyperthyroidism.

Template material for amplifying TCR beta CDR3 regions consisted of RNA transcripts. The HTBI primer set served for first-round RT-PCR of the TCR CDR3. Via MiXCR, TCRdb re-called the multiplex PCR reads, giving one row per CDR3 protein. The sample has 480,000 or so distinct CDR3 sequences, 35% to 50% seen once. The CDR3 has 14 amino acids. Germline assignment: CDR1 SNHLY and CDR2 FYNNEI. V lost 6 bases to trimming and J lost 4 bases; unmatched junction nucleotides: 5. Patients showing uncontrolled infection, other autoimmune disease, pregnancy or lactation were ineligible. Sequencing was performed on peripheral blood or thyroid tissue (not recorded which). The rearrangement joins TRBV2 to TRBJ2-2; TRBD2 matches 7 bases. This sequence was found in an adult woman with Graves' disease, either hyperthyroidism or ophthalmopathy (not recorded which). The chain's CDR3 is CASRGLVATGELFF. CDR3 sequence (DNA): TGTGCCAGCAGAGGACTAGTCGCCACCGGGGAGCTGTTTTTT.